These 30 T cell receptor beta chains were sequenced from one sample in a study of blood T cell repertoires in COVID-19. Assay used: immunoSEQ multiplex PCR; TCRdb lists only in-frame clones, some missing. The table has 200,000 to 250,000 clones, about four fifths seen once. The specimen was peripheral blood. The receptors stem from a woman aged 80 or over with COVID-19, enrolled during active disease.

The chain combines TRBV10-3 with TRBJ2-7; 7 bases match TRBD2. CDR3 length: 16 residues. Germline loops: CDR1 ENHRY, CDR2 SYGVKD. V dropped 6 bases and J dropped 4; count of bases not matched to a gene: 15. The CDR3 spells CAIRKHTGGTGYEQYF. In DNA, the CDR3 is TGTGCCATCAGAAAGCACACCGGGGGGACGGGGTACGAGCAGTACTTC.

The chain uses TRBV4-2 and TRBJ1-3, with 7 nucleotides matching TRBD1. J gave up 0 bases and V 0 bases, and 2 bases lay outside the gene matches. CDR1 is LGHNA and CDR2 is YNFKEQ in the germline V gene. The length of the CDR3 is 16 residues. The CDR3 region has the DNA TGTGCCAGCAGCCAAGAATACAGGGGCTCTGGAAACACCATATATTTT. This encodes CASSQEYRGSGNTIYF.

The rearrangement uses TRBV7-9 and TRBJ1-6, with 8 bases fitting TRBD1. Trimming removed 11 bases from V and 7 bases from J; junction bases left unmatched: 10. Per germline, CDR1 SEHNR and CDR2 FQNEAQ (reference sequence). This CDR3 spans 14 amino acids. The DNA of the CDR3 is TGTGCCGGTCGTGGGACAGGCAAAAATTCACCCCTCCACTTT. The encoded protein is CAGRGTGKNSPLHF.

The chain recombines TRBV14 with TRBJ2-5; weak D call: TRBD1 (6 bases). Germline V gene lookup returns CDR1 SGHDN and CDR2 FVKESK. Trimming took off 5 bases at V and 4 bases at J, with 17 bases between the two ends. The CDR3 consists of 15 residues. CDR3 coding DNA: TGTGCCAGCAGCGTAGTAGGGGGAGTCGGAGAGACCCAGTACTTC. It is translated as CASSVVGGVGETQYF.

The rearrangement joins TRBV9 to TRBJ1-6; D perhaps matches TRBD1 (5 bases). V lost 4 bases, J lost 9 bases, and 11 bases lay in between. This CDR3 has 13 residues. From germline, CDR1 is SGDLS and CDR2 YYNGEE. CDR3 residues: CASSFAGVSPLHF. The CDR3 DNA reads as TGTGCCAGCAGCTTCGCGGGGGTTTCACCCCTCCACTTT.

This clone was detected only once. The chain links TRBV15 to TRBJ2-1; the match to TRBD2 covers 9 bases. Germline CDR1 is LNHNV and CDR2 is YYDKDF (reference sequence). Unmatched junction bases numbered 5, after V lost 1 base and J lost 4 bases. The CDR3 runs to 16 residues. The CDR3 DNA sequence: TGTGCCACCAGCAGAGGGGGTAGCGGGGGTTACAATGAGCAGTTCTTC. It encodes CATSRGGSGGYNEQFF.

The J gene is TRBJ2-1, the V gene TRBV24-1; TRBD2 matches 7 bases. Per germline, CDR1 KGHDR and CDR2 SFDVKD. The V and J ends lost 5 bases and 5 bases, in that order; junction bases with no gene match: 8. There are 15 residues in the CDR3. The CDR3 DNA reads TGTGCCACCAGTGGAGCAACGGGAGGAGACAATGAGCAGTTCTTC. It codes for CATSGATGGDNEQFF.

The chain carries TRBV5-1 and TRBJ2-2, with 9 nucleotides matching TRBD1. Germline trimming cut 4 bases from V and 7 bases from J; bases unmatched to any gene: 2. The germline V gene has CDR1 SGHRS and CDR2 YFSETQ. The CDR3 covers 13 residues. The CDR3 DNA reads TGCGCCAGCAGCAGACAGGGGGTCGGGGAGCTGTTTTTT. Translating it yields CASSRQGVGELFF.

The chain couples TRBV7-8 to TRBJ2-5; TRBD1 matches at 9 bases. The CDR3 totals 14 residues. Trimming cost V 3 bases and J 12 bases; bases outside gene matches: 11. Germline V gene sequence: CDR1 SGHVS, CDR2 FQNEAQ. The CDR3 DNA reads TGTGCCAGCAGCTTCATGGACGGACAGGGGAGAAAGTACTTC. Translation: CASSFMDGQGRKYF.

The rearrangement links TRBV5-1 to TRBJ2-1, with 12 bases identical to TRBD1. Germline V gene lookup returns CDR1 SGHRS and CDR2 YFSETQ. The CDR3 loop spans 15 amino acids. J lost 5 bases, V lost 3 bases, and 3 bases had no gene match. The CDR3 protein is CASSYGTGGHNEQFF. CDR3 DNA sequence: TGCGCCAGCAGCTACGGGACAGGGGGCCACAATGAGCAGTTCTTC. The entire variable domain, with the rest obtained from reference TRBV5-1 and TRBJ2-1, is as follows: KAGVTQTPRYLIKTRGQQVTLSCSPISGHRSVSWYQQTPGQGLQFLFEYFSETQRNKGNFPGRFSGRQFSNSRSEMNVSTLELGDSALYLCASSYGTGGHNEQFFGPGTRLTVL.

On this clone itself: The same CDR3 is also encoded by other DNA sequences in this sample. The chain combines TRBV9 with TRBJ1-4; 7 nucleotides align to TRBD1. In germline, CDR1 is SGDLS, CDR2 YYNGEE. This CDR3 contains 14 residues. V lost 0 bases, J lost 8 bases, and 4 bases stayed unmatched. The CDR3 spells CASSVGQGGEKLFF. The CDR3 DNA reads TGTGCCAGCAGCGTAGGACAGGGAGGAGAAAAACTGTTTTTT.

This clone was recorded only once. This rearrangement joins TRBV19 to TRBJ1-2, with 7 bases identical to TRBD1. The CDR3 covers 15 residues. Germline V gene data show CDR1 as LNHDA and CDR2 as SQIVND (reference sequence). The V and J ends lost 6 bases and 4 bases, in that order; junction bases with no gene match: 11. The CDR3 loop reads CASSLLQTGPYGYTF. CDR3 nucleotides: TGTGCCAGTAGCCTACTCCAGACAGGGCCCTATGGCTACACCTTC.

Details on this clone: The sample carries other DNA sequences with the same CDR3. V is TRBV6-4 and J is TRBJ1-1, with a possible D match to TRBD1 (5 bases). Germline-derived CDR1 and CDR2 are MRHNA and SNTAGT. Between the trimmed V and J ends, which lost 6 bases and 1 base, there was a span of 9 bases. The CDR3 covers 13 residues. CDR3 coding DNA: TGTGCCAGCAGCGCTACAGGGAACACTGAAGCTTTCTTT. Encoded protein: CASSATGNTEAFF.

The chain joins TRBV6-5 to TRBJ1-3, with D unclear. The CDR3 is 14 amino acids. V was cut by 6 bases and J by 0 bases, with 9 bases left in between. Per the germline V gene, CDR1 is MNHEY and CDR2 is SVGAGI. This chain's CDR3 is CASRLDFSGNTIYF. Here the CDR3 DNA reads TGTGCCAGCAGGCTGGACTTCTCTGGAAACACCATATATTTT.

V is TRBV15 and J is TRBJ2-5; TRBD1 might be the D (5 bases). V lost 4 bases and J lost 4, with 10 bases in between. Germline CDR1 and CDR2: LNHNV and YYDKDF (reference sequence). The CDR3 covers 13 residues. The CDR3 nucleotides read TGTGCCACCAGCATAGGGCAGGGAGAGACCCAGTACTTC. Its protein is CATSIGQGETQYF.

The CDR3 nucleotides are TGTGCCAGCAGTCCCGTCACAGGGGGCCTGAACTATGGCTACACCTTC. Translated, it gives CASSPVTGGLNYGYTF. This chain uses TRBV28 with TRBJ1-2; 9 nucleotides line up with TRBD1. This CDR3 contains 16 residues. The junction had 9 bases not matched to a gene; V was cut back by 5 bases and J by 2 bases. CDR1 and CDR2 from the germline V gene are MDHEN and SYDVKM.

This clone was seen a few times. The chain recombines TRBV13 with TRBJ2-7, with D perhaps matching TRBD1 (6 bases). Per germline, CDR1 PRHDT and CDR2 FYEKMQ (reference sequence). Trimming took off 5 bases at V and 2 bases at J, with 13 bases between the two ends. The CDR3 runs to 14 residues. This chain's CDR3 is CASSVAGTTYEQYF. The CDR3 DNA follows: TGTGCCAGCAGCGTCGCCGGGACAACCTACGAGCAGTACTTC.

The rearrangement uses TRBV4-1 and TRBJ2-3, with TRBD2 as a possible D gene (7 bases). With 0 bases removed from V and 1 base from J, the gap between germline ends came to 14 bases. Germline V gives CDR1 MGHRA, CDR2 YSYEKL. The CDR3 contains 17 residues. The chain's CDR3 is CASSQEGRGGRTDTQYF. In nucleotides, the CDR3 is TGCGCCAGCAGCCAAGAGGGCAGGGGAGGGCGCACAGATACGCAGTATTTT.

The sample holds one count of this clone. The chain is built from TRBV7-2 and TRBJ2-5; 11 nucleotides line up with TRBD2. Germline V CDR1 and CDR2: SGHTA, FQGNSA. Trimming removed 4 bases from V and 2 bases from J; junction bases left unmatched: 9. This CDR3 comprises 17 residues. The CDR3 region has the DNA TGTGCCAGCAGCTCTAAAACGGGGACTAGCGGACAAGAGACCCAGTACTTC. Translation: CASSSKTGTSGQETQYF.

The chain recombines TRBV12-3 or TRBV12-4 with TRBJ2-7; no clear D. V lost 5 bases to trimming and J lost 0 bases, with 8 bases between them. CDR3 length: 13 residues. The CDR3 DNA follows: TGTGCCAGCAGTGACGAGGCCTCCTACGAGCAGTACTTC. This gives the protein CASSDEASYEQYF.

The chain recombines TRBV5-6 with TRBJ1-2; TRBD1 might be the D (5 bases). The V and J ends lost 4 bases and 2 bases respectively, with 9 bases between them. This CDR3 region has 13 residues. Germline values: CDR1 SGHDT, CDR2 YYEEEE. As DNA, the CDR3 is TGTGCCAGCAGCCGAGACAGCAACTATGGCTACACCTTC. Its protein is CASSRDSNYGYTF.

This sequence joins TRBV18 and TRBJ1-1, with 10 bases lining up with TRBD1. V lost 3 bases to trimming and J lost 7 bases; unmatched junction nucleotides: 5. The CDR3 loop spans 14 amino acids. Germline values: CDR1 KGHSH, CDR2 LQKENI. The DNA for the CDR3 is TGTGCCAGCTCACCTGGACAGGGGGGAAGTGAAGCTTTCTTT. The encoded protein is CASSPGQGGSEAFF.

CDR3 sequence reads: CASSYLTGLEQYF. The CDR3 coding sequence is TGTGCCAGCAGTTACCTCACAGGGCTCGAGCAGTACTTC. The chain recombines TRBV6-6 with TRBJ2-7, with TRBD1 as a possible D gene (6 bases). The V end was cut by 2 bases, the J end by 6 bases, with 11 bases between. This CDR3 has 13 residues. Per the germline V gene, CDR1 is MNHNY and CDR2 is SVGAGI (reference sequence).

This clone was found once. The V and J genes are TRBV5-1 and TRBJ2-3; 7 bases map to TRBD1. The CDR3 extends over 14 amino acids. V dropped 4 bases and J dropped 2; count of bases not matched to a gene: 4. Germline CDR1 SGHRS, CDR2 YFSETQ. The CDR3 nucleotides are TGCGCCAGCAGCCCGACAGGGCCCACAGATACGCAGTATTTT. Its protein is CASSPTGPTDTQYF.

The chain combines TRBV28 with TRBJ1-5, with a possible D match to TRBD1 (5 bases). Trimming left V 9 bases short and J 2 bases short, with 14 bases between. Per the germline V gene, CDR1 is MDHEN and CDR2 is SYDVKM. This CDR3 is 14 amino acids long. The CDR3 coding sequence is TGTGCCAGTTGGAAGGGGAAAGGCAATCAGCCCCAGCATTTT. Its protein product is CASWKGKGNQPQHF.

This clone was detected only once. The V call is TRBV9, the J call TRBJ2-7; D unclear. CDR3 length equals 14 residues. V lost 0 bases to trimming and J lost 6 bases, with 13 bases between them. Per germline, CDR1 SGDLS and CDR2 YYNGEE. CDR3 sequence reads: CASSVVPENTEQYF. The CDR3 DNA follows: TGTGCCAGCAGCGTAGTCCCAGAAAACACCGAGCAGTACTTC.

This clone was detected many times. The J gene is TRBJ1-2, the V gene TRBV28, with D perhaps TRBD1 (5 bases). Germline V gene data show CDR1 as MDHEN and CDR2 as SYDVKM. The CDR3 runs to 12 residues. Deletions cut 6 bases from V and 8 bases from J, with 13 bases between. CDR3 protein: CASRPGGRGYTF. In nucleotides, the CDR3 is TGTGCCAGCAGGCCGGGGGGGAGAGGCTACACCTTC.

V is TRBV2 and J is TRBJ1-1, with 7 bases fitting TRBD1. The CDR3 length is 14 residues. Germline lookup yields CDR1 SNHLY and CDR2 FYNNEI. With 4 bases clipped from V and 1 base from J, the junction kept 3 bases outside the gene matches. The CDR3 DNA reads TGTGCCAGCAGTGCGGGACAGCAGAACACTGAAGCTTTCTTT. Its protein product is CASSAGQQNTEAFF.

The chain combines TRBV3-1 (or the pseudogene TRBV3-2) with TRBJ2-5; the match to TRBD2 covers 11 bases. The germline gives CDR1 LGHDT, CDR2 YNNKEL (reference sequence). The trim removed 1 base at V and 4 bases at J, leaving 11 bases unmatched. CDR3 length: 18 residues. CDR3 amino acids: CASSQGLAGGAGGETQYF. CDR3 DNA: TGTGCCAGCAGCCAAGGCCTAGCGGGAGGCGCCGGGGGAGAGACCCAGTACTTC.

This chain links TRBV18 with TRBJ1-4; 10 positions match TRBD1. Germline CDR1 reads KGHSH; CDR2 reads LQKENI. This CDR3 region has 13 residues. The junction had 5 bases not matched to a gene; V was cut back by 5 bases and J by 11 bases. The DNA for the CDR3 is TGTGCCAGCTCATCGACAGGGGGCAATAAACTGTTTTTT. It encodes CASSSTGGNKLFF.